Following are 11 T cell receptor beta chains from one sample sequenced in a study of cytomegalovirus exposure and HLA in healthy donors. PCR employed 60 Vbeta and 13 Jbeta primers. The protocol was immunoSEQ multiplex PCR, while the TCRdb copy is restricted to in-frame clones and leaves out a portion. Seen here are roughly 49,000 clones, 77% observed once, and the top ten hold under 3.5%. What was sequenced was PBMCs. The receptor set was obtained from a woman in her thirties or forties in good health and CMV-seropositive.

The genes are TRBV7-3 and TRBJ1-1; 8 nucleotides agree with TRBD1. The CDR3 totals 14 residues. Trimming cost V 3 bases and J 1 base; bases outside gene matches: 1. CDR1 is SGHTA, CDR2 FQGTGA, per germline. In DNA form, the CDR3 reads TGTGCCAGCAGCTTGGGACAGGCGAACACTGAAGCTTTCTTT. Amino acids: CASSLGQANTEAFF.

V gene TRBV30 combines with J gene TRBJ2-5; D is unresolved. The CDR3 loop spans 11 amino acids. CDR1 is GTSNPN, CDR2 SVGIG, per germline (reference sequence). V lost 2 bases to trimming and J lost 2 bases, with 3 bases between them. This chain's CDR3 is CAWSTQETQYF. In nucleotides, the CDR3 is TGTGCCTGGAGTACTCAAGAGACCCAGTACTTC.

The chain employs TRBV6-5 and TRBJ2-7; D is possibly TRBD1 (6 bases). CDR1 and CDR2 (germline): MNHEY, SVGAGI. Trimming removed 5 bases from V and 6 bases from J, with 11 bases in between. This CDR3 has 12 residues. This chain's CDR3 is CASSPQGGEQYF. The CDR3 region has the DNA TGTGCCAGCAGTCCACAGGGCGGCGAGCAGTACTTC.

CDR3 nucleotide sequence: TGTGCCAGCTCCGGGGAAGGGCCCAATGAAAAACTGTTTTTT. The encoded protein is CASSGEGPNEKLFF. This sequence joins TRBV6-6 and TRBJ1-4; D remains ambiguous. V was pared by 8 bases and J by 5 bases, with 15 bases between. CDR3 length equals 14 residues. CDR1 is MNHNY and CDR2 is SVGAGI in the germline V gene (reference sequence).

Worth noting for this clone: One junction end disagrees with the germline gene, perhaps due to a read error. The chain joins TRBV11-1 to TRBJ2-1; tentative D call: TRBD1 (6 bases). Per the germline V gene, CDR1 is SGHAT and CDR2 is FQDESV (reference sequence). CDR3 length: 13 amino acids. For the CDR3, the DNA is TGTGCCAGCAGCTCCATACAGGGTGGGGTCCCGATCTTC. Translated: CASSSIQGGVPIF.

In this sample, this clone turned up a few times. The V and J genes are TRBV6-1 and TRBJ2-2; D call uncertain. Germline V CDR1 and CDR2: MNHNS, SASEGT. V was cut by 4 bases and J by 6 bases, with 12 bases left in between. The CDR3 consists of 14 residues. For the CDR3, the DNA is TGTGCCAGCAGTGTTGGGTATCGGGCCGGGGAGCTGTTTTTT. Protein product: CASSVGYRAGELFF.

This clone came up a few times. The V call is TRBV6-5, the J call TRBJ1-1, with no clear D. The CDR3 covers 14 residues. Per the germline V gene, CDR1 is MNHEY and CDR2 is SVGAGI. V was shortened by 7 bases and J by 0 bases, with 12 bases between the two germline ends. The CDR3: CASISAGLNTEAFF. The CDR3 DNA is TGTGCCAGCATCTCCGCGGGTTTGAACACTGAAGCTTTCTTT.

This chain links TRBV5-1 with TRBJ2-2; no firm D call. Trimming took off 0 bases at V and 6 bases at J, with 9 bases between the two ends. Germline-derived CDR1 and CDR2 are SGHRS and YFSETQ. The CDR3 totals 14 residues. CDR3 nucleotides: TGCGCCAGCAGCTTGGCCATTGTGTCCGGGGAGCTGTTTTTT. Translating it yields CASSLAIVSGELFF.

This chain connects TRBV5-8 to TRBJ1-1; D is unresolved. Germline CDR1 and CDR2: SGHTS and YDEGEE. V was pared by 0 bases and J by 6 bases, with 12 bases between. This CDR3 is 14 amino acids long. As DNA, the CDR3 is TGTGCCAGCAGCTTGGGGCAGGCCTACCCTGAAGCTTTCTTT. It codes for CASSLGQAYPEAFF. The entire variable domain, with the rest obtained from reference TRBV5-8 and TRBJ1-1, is as follows: EAGVTQSPTHLIKTRGQQATLRCSPISGHTSVYWYQQALGLGLQFLLWYDEGEERNRGNFPPRFSGRQFPNYSSELNVNALELEDSALYLCASSLGQAYPEAFFGQGTRLTVV.

The chain couples TRBV15 to TRBJ2-7; possibly TRBD1 for D (6 bases). Trimming removed 0 bases from V and 6 bases from J, with 18 bases in between. Germline CDR1 and CDR2: LNHNV and YYDKDF (reference sequence). The CDR3 loop spans 16 amino acids. CDR3 nucleotides: TGTGCCACCAGCAGAGACATGTCAGGGGCTGGGGGCGAGCAGTACTTC. Translation gives CATSRDMSGAGGEQYF.

The gene calls are TRBV18 and TRBJ1-1; 11 bases agree with TRBD1. CDR3 size: 14 residues. With 4 bases clipped from V and 4 bases from J, the junction kept 2 bases outside the gene matches. CDR1 and CDR2 (germline): KGHSH, LQKENI. The CDR3 region is CASSRTGGGTEAFF. DNA for the CDR3: TGTGCCAGCTCACGGACAGGGGGCGGCACTGAAGCTTTCTTT.